This entry describes one TCR beta chain. Into CD45RA+ naive and CD45RA-negative memory subsets, the CD4+ cells were split. Generated by immunoSEQ multiplex PCR, the TCRdb table keeps only in-frame clones and is missing some. The sample lists some 1.5 million clones; over 95% were seen once. The CDR3 has 11 amino acids. V was cut by 0 bases and J by 4 bases, with 4 bases left in between. Per germline, CDR1 DFQATT and CDR2 SNEGSKA (reference sequence). The data derive from a study of shared clonotypes between healthy human individuals. The clonotype comes from a man aged 25-45 years in good health. Sequencing input: naive CD4+ T cells sorted from blood. As for subset: CD45RA+ positively selected. V and J are TRBV20-1 and TRBJ2-7; unclear D gene. The CDR3 DNA follows: TGCAGTGCTAGAGAACCGTACGAGCAGTACTTC. This translates into CSAREPYEQYF.